This T cell receptor beta chain was identified during a study of OX40 agonist ivuxolimab in advanced cancers. Turning to the overall study: Ivuxolimab, which targeted the costimulatory receptor OX40 (CD134), was an agonistic, fully human IgG2 monoclonal antibody. Intravenous ivuxolimab was administered to patients every 2 weeks at six dose levels: 0.01, 0.1, 0.3, 1.5, 3 and 10 mg/kg. Of the roughly 52 dose-escalation patients, hepatocellular carcinoma was present in approximately 20, melanoma in around 15, renal cell carcinoma in 9 and head and neck cancer in 9. Prior anti-PD-1, anti-PD-L1 or anti-CTLA-4 therapy was permitted, and approximately 40% of dose-escalation patients had received checkpoint inhibitors. Three dose-escalation patients achieved partial responses, one with hepatocellular carcinoma and two with cutaneous melanoma. The paper covers the monotherapy dose-escalation part of the phase I ivuxolimab trial, which included N ≈ 50 patients. In the dose-escalation cohort, 82.7% of patients were male, and the mean age was approximately 64 years, with a range of 23 to 79. The point of sequencing TCRbeta in the periphery was to test whether ivuxolimab changed TCR sequence diversity and drove clonal T-cell expansion.

General conclusions and limits of the study: At doses of 0.1 to 3.0 mg/kg, clonal expansion of both CD4+ and CD8+ T cells in blood was seen between baseline and week 6. After ivuxolimab, more expanded clones were found on average in CD8+ T cells than in CD4+ T cells. In the 0.1-3.0 mg/kg groups, partial responders had among the lowest normalized peripheral clonal expansion, particularly in CD8+ T cells. The antigen specificity of the clonally expanded peripheral T cells was not determined. Low levels of normalized T-cell clonal expansion were also seen in some patients who did not respond.

Sequences SNHLY (CDR1) and FYNNEI (CDR2) are obtained from the germline V gene. The junction shows trimming of 1 base on V and 7 bases on J, plus 13 bases between the germline ends. There are 14 amino acids in the CDR3, from cysteine to phenylalanine inclusive. Only the CDR3 DNA stays, 42 bases, in frame from base 1. The trial excluded patients who had a history of autoimmune disease or were on systemic immunosuppression. Peripheral blood for TCR sequencing was collected from all dose cohorts at baseline, on cycle 4 day 1, and on cycle 7 day 1. Samples came from an open-label, multicenter, first-in-human phase I dose-escalation trial of ivuxolimab. Adults with locally advanced or metastatic melanoma, renal cell, hepatocellular, or head and neck squamous cell carcinoma were enrolled in the trial. Before TCR sequencing, CD4+ T cells and CD8+ T cells from peripheral blood were sorted into separate populations.

Comment on this clone: It has no known antigen specificity. Base-call qualities are not available, and no considerably larger clone is one nucleotide away.

Genomic DNA was isolated from the sorted cells so that the TCRbeta CDR3 region could be sequenced. The immunoSEQ Assay was used to sequence the TCRbeta CDR3 regions. Imported from immuneACCESS, the table was reduced by TCRdb to in-frame sequences with V and J called. These copies leave out some clones; in studies compared against another copy, an unresolved V gene accounts for under half, and the cause of the remainder is not known. For this sample the table gives over 30,000 clones, of which 88% were detected only once. Of the sample, about 4% is held by the ten largest clones. The source is an adult with an advanced solid tumor such as melanoma, head and neck, liver or kidney cancer. The chain joins TRBV2 to TRBJ2-5; no confident D gene assignment can be made. The sequenced sample was CD4+ or CD8+ T cells sorted from blood, obtained in a trial of the OX40 agonist ivuxolimab. The nucleotide sequence reads as follows: TGTGCCAGCAGTGAAGTAAGCCTTCCGTGGACCCAGTACTTC. This translates into CASSEVSLPWTQYF.